Shown below are 3 T cell receptor beta chains from a single sample sequenced in a study of CD8 T cells in Susac syndrome. Random hexamers were used to reverse transcribe the RNA input (about 0.5 to 1 ug). TCRdb independently ran MiXCR on the immunoSEQ multiplex PCR reads; one entry per CDR3 protein. The table shows nearly 70,000 distinct CDR3 sequences, with 85% to 95% occurring only once. Sequenced input: CD8+ T cells from PBMCs. The receptors shown here come from a human donor in good health.

The chain is built from TRBV27 and TRBJ1-5; no clear D gene. This CDR3 comprises 14 residues. The V end was cut by 2 bases, the J end by 6 bases, with 11 bases between. CDR1 and CDR2 (germline): MNHEY, SMNVEV (reference sequence). The CDR3 DNA is TGTGCCAGCAGTTTAGTACAGCCTGGTCAGCCCCAGCATTTT. This gives the protein CASSLVQPGQPQHF.

The chain links TRBV9 to TRBJ2-7, with D possibly being TRBD1 or TRBD2 (5 bases each). CDR1 is SGDLS, CDR2 YYNGEE, per germline. Trimming stripped 3 bases from V and 2 bases from J, with 12 bases between. CDR3 length: 14 residues. The CDR3 nucleotides read TGTGCCAGCAGCGGAGGGACGGGGACCTACGAGCAGTACTTC. It encodes CASSGGTGTYEQYF. The entire variable domain, with the rest obtained from reference TRBV9 and TRBJ2-7, is as follows: DSGVTQTPKHLITATGQRVTLRCSPRSGDLSVYWYQQSLDQGLQFLIQYYNGEERAKGNILERFSAQQFPDLHSELNLSSLELGDSALYFCASSGGTGTYEQYFGPGTRLTVT.

The V gene is TRBV15, the J gene TRBJ2-5; D is unresolved. This CDR3 spans 13 amino acids. The germline CDR1 and CDR2 sequences are LNHNV and YYDKDF (reference sequence). The V end was cut by 0 bases, the J end by 5 bases, with 7 bases between. The CDR3 here is CATSRDPLETQYF. CDR3 sequence (DNA): TGTGCCACCAGCAGAGATCCACTGGAGACCCAGTACTTC.